Listed below are T cell receptor beta chains from one sample, sequenced in a study of siplizumab effects on memory and regulatory T cells. The repertoire was sequenced with immunoSEQ multiplex PCR; TCRdb's copy has only in-frame clones and lacks some. The sample carries about 120,000 clones, 93% recorded once. Specimen: non-Treg CD4+ T cells sorted from blood. These receptors came from a human donor in good health. Each CDR3 is given with its conserved first and last residue. D genes are given only for firm matches. Clone size appears in some rows only: once, few, many, or a class for an expanded clone.

-,-,15,TRBV7-2,TRBJ2-3,CASSLALTGTDTQYF,TGTGCCAGCAGCTTAGCGCTAACTGGCACAGATACGCAGTATTTT
TRBD1,once,20,TRBV28,TRBJ2-1,CASSFRLGTAFQSSYNEQFF,TGTGCCAGCAGTTTTCGACTCGGGACAGCTTTTCAGAGCTCCTACAATGAGCAGTTCTTC
-,-,14,TRBV6-5,TRBJ1-6,CASSRLEFNSPLHF,TGTGCCAGCAGCCGTCTTGAGTTCAATTCACCCCTCCACTTT
TRBD2,-,19,TRBV7-9,TRBJ2-1,CASSPSLAGGIGSYNEQFF,TGTGCCAGCAGCCCGTCACTAGCGGGGGGTATCGGGTCCTACAATGAGCAGTTCTTC
TRBD1,-,15,TRBV10-3,TRBJ2-1,CAIASGQFTYNEQFF,TGTGCCATTGCTTCGGGACAGTTCACTTACAATGAGCAGTTCTTC
TRBD2,-,12,TRBV19,TRBJ2-3,CAAGGPGDTQYF,TGTGCGGCGGGGGGGCCCGGAGATACGCAGTATTTT
-,-,11,TRBV6-5,TRBJ2-5,CASSYGETQYF,TGTGCCAGCAGTTACGGTGAGACCCAGTACTTC
-,-,12,TRBV6-5,TRBJ1-2,CASSYGFYGYTF,TGTGCCAGCAGTTATGGGTTCTATGGCTACACCTTC
-,-,17,TRBV14,TRBJ2-2,CASSQGFRDLRTGELFF,TGTGCCAGCAGCCAAGGTTTCCGGGACTTAAGGACCGGGGAGCTGTTTTTT
-,-,16,TRBV19,TRBJ1-2,CASSKRGGATNYGYTF,TGTGCCAGTAGTAAGAGGGGGGGAGCTACTAACTATGGCTACACCTTC
-,-,16,TRBV7-9,TRBJ1-5,CASSAPGQGWGQPQHF,TGTGCCAGCAGCGCCCCCGGGCAGGGCTGGGGTCAGCCCCAGCATTTT
TRBD2,-,16,TRBV7-7,TRBJ2-1,CASSPLTSDPYNEQFF,TGTGCCAGCAGCCCCCTAACTAGCGACCCTTACAATGAGCAGTTCTTC
TRBD2,once,15,TRBV10-3,TRBJ2-1,CAISTSGGAYNEQFF,TGTGCCATCAGCACTAGCGGGGGTGCCTACAATGAGCAGTTCTTC
-,-,11,TRBV6-5,TRBJ1-1,CASSSPTEAFF,TGTGCCAGCAGTTCCCCCACTGAAGCTTTCTTT
TRBD2,-,14,TRBV11-1,TRBJ2-7,CASSLLAGAYEQYF,TGTGCCAGCAGCTTACTAGCGGGGGCCTACGAGCAGTACTTC
-,-,15,TRBV11-2,TRBJ2-2,CASSSLALNTGELFF,TGTGCCAGCAGCTCACTAGCCCTGAACACCGGGGAGCTGTTTTTT
-,-,14,TRBV30,TRBJ1-1,CAWSVEGRGTEAFF,TGTGCCTGGAGTGTAGAGGGGAGGGGCACTGAAGCTTTCTTT
-,-,14,TRBV28,TRBJ2-7,CASSKGGVSYEQYF,TGTGCCAGCAGCAAGGGGGGAGTGTCCTACGAGCAGTACTTC
-,-,15,TRBV5-1,TRBJ1-3,CASSLGGNSGNTIYF,TGCGCCAGCAGCTTGGGAGGCAACTCTGGAAACACCATATATTTT
-,-,14,TRBV11-1,TRBJ2-1,CASSSIARSNEQFF,TGTGCCAGCAGCTCCATAGCTAGGAGCAATGAGCAGTTCTTC
-,-,12,TRBV4-1,TRBJ2-5,CASSQSGETQYF,TGCGCCAGCAGCCAATCGGGGGAGACCCAGTACTTC
-,-,15,TRBV6-9,TRBJ1-1,CASSYRSAEDTEAFF,TGTGCCAGCAGTTATCGGTCGGCCGAGGACACTGAAGCTTTCTTT
TRBD1,-,15,TRBV6-1,TRBJ1-4,CASLAPGTGAEKLFF,TGTGCCAGCCTCGCCCCCGGGACAGGGGCTGAAAAACTGTTTTTT
-,-,16,TRBV5-5,TRBJ1-1,CASSLVGRQLGAEAFF,TGTGCCAGCAGCTTGGTGGGTCGACAACTGGGCGCTGAAGCTTTCTTT
-,few,15,TRBV7-3,TRBJ1-6,CASSLYGQEDSPLHF,TGTGCCAGCAGCTTATACGGGCAGGAGGATTCACCCCTCCACTTT
-,-,13,TRBV28,TRBJ1-2,CASSDPGVQGYTF,TGTGCCAGCAGTGACCCCGGGGTCCAGGGCTACACCTTC
-,-,18,TRBV19,TRBJ1-5,CASSIDGNWIRSNQPQHF,TGTGCCAGTAGTATAGATGGGAACTGGATCCGTAGCAATCAGCCCCAGCATTTT
-,-,15,TRBV19,TRBJ2-6,CASSTFWAGANVLTF,TGTGCCAGTAGTACCTTCTGGGCTGGGGCCAACGTCCTGACTTTC
-,-,14,TRBV19,TRBJ1-2,CASSIQDSPYGYTF,TGTGCCAGTAGTATCCAGGACAGCCCCTATGGCTACACCTTC
-,-,14,TRBV18,TRBJ1-1,CASSPWAQSTEAFF,TGTGCCAGCTCACCTTGGGCGCAGAGCACTGAAGCTTTCTTT
-,-,14,TRBV10-3,TRBJ2-6,CAISEQAGANVLTF,TGTGCCATCAGTGAGCAGGCTGGGGCCAACGTCCTGACTTTC
-,-,13,TRBV27,TRBJ1-5,CASRGQGYQPQHF,TGTGCCTCAAGAGGTCAGGGATATCAGCCCCAGCATTTT